A selection of T cell receptor beta chains follows, all from one sample in a study of technical replicates of blood from a few donors. The protocol was immunoSEQ multiplex PCR, while the TCRdb copy is restricted to in-frame clones and leaves out a portion. The sample lists almost 55,000 clones, less than 95% occurring once. Sequenced sample: T cells isolated from PBMCs. The receptors come from a human donor in good health. CDR3s include the opening cysteine and the closing phenylalanine or tryptophan. The D gene is left open where the match is weak. Some rows have no size entry. The others give once, few or many, or a class for an expanded clone.

TRBD2 | TRBJ2-2 | TRBV10-3 | NA | CAISGQRGTNTGELFF | TGTGCCATCAGCGGTCAGCGGGGGACCAACACCGGGGAGCTGTTTTTT
NA | TRBJ2-7 | TRBV7-9 | NA | CASSSDAGYEQYF | TGTGCCAGCAGCTCCGACGCAGGCTACGAGCAGTACTTC
TRBD2 | TRBJ2-1 | TRBV10-3 | NA | CAISDVAGADYNEQFF | TGTGCCATCAGTGATGTAGCGGGGGCTGACTACAATGAGCAGTTCTTC
NA | TRBJ2-1 | TRBV29-1 | NA | CSIPGDRFLYNEQFF | TGCAGCATCCCCGGTGACAGATTTCTCTACAATGAGCAGTTCTTC
TRBD1 | TRBJ1-2 | TRBV5-1 | NA | CASNLGQGLYGYTF | TGCGCCAGCAATCTGGGACAGGGGCTCTATGGCTACACCTTC
TRBD1 | TRBJ2-5 | TRBV7-8 | NA | CASSRTGEETQYF | TGTGCCAGCAGCAGAACAGGGGAAGAGACCCAGTACTTC
TRBD1 | TRBJ2-7 | TRBV28 | NA | CASSFFSGTGGAQGYEQYF | TGTGCCAGCAGTTTCTTTTCCGGGACAGGGGGCGCCCAGGGCTACGAGCAGTACTTC
TRBD1 | TRBJ2-5 | TRBV5-6 | NA | CASSSTKQGQETQYF | TGTGCCAGCAGCTCTACGAAACAGGGGCAAGAGACCCAGTACTTC
NA | TRBJ2-7 | TRBV28 | NA | CASSFPSGTGASYEQYF | TGTGCCAGCAGTTTTCCTAGCGGGACAGGGGCGTCCTACGAGCAGTACTTC
TRBD2 | TRBJ2-1 | TRBV7-9 | NA | CASSPLAGGPDNEQFF | TGTGCCAGCAGCCCACTAGCGGGAGGGCCGGATAATGAGCAGTTCTTC
TRBD2 | TRBJ2-5 | TRBV10-3 | NA | CAISELSGGEETQYF | TGTGCCATCAGTGAGCTTAGCGGGGGGGAAGAGACCCAGTACTTC
NA | TRBJ2-7 | TRBV9 | NA | CASSGSFARGYEQYF | TGTGCCAGCAGCGGGAGCTTCGCGCGAGGCTACGAGCAGTACTTC
NA | TRBJ2-7 | TRBV29-1 | NA | CSVEDEASYEQYF | TGCAGCGTTGAAGATGAGGCTTCCTACGAGCAGTACTTC
TRBD2 | TRBJ2-1 | TRBV5-1 | NA | CASRPLAGALLDNEQFF | TGCGCCAGCAGACCACTAGCGGGTGCCCTCCTTGACAATGAGCAGTTCTTC
NA | TRBJ1-1 | TRBV6-5 | NA | CASSKIQGRTEAFF | TGTGCCAGCAGCAAAATACAGGGTAGGACTGAAGCTTTCTTT
NA | TRBJ1-2 | TRBV14 | NA | CASSQGQFYGYTF | TGTGCCAGCAGCCAAGGACAGTTCTATGGCTACACCTTC
TRBD1 | TRBJ1-2 | TRBV14 | NA | CASSQEGTDPISNGYTF | TGTGCCAGCAGCCAAGAGGGGACAGATCCTATCTCTAATGGCTACACCTTC
NA | TRBJ2-1 | TRBV28 | NA | CASRPQPRTAPRLFF | TGTGCCAGCAGACCCCAACCCCGGACAGCCCCACGCCTGTTCTTC
TRBD1 | TRBJ1-1 | TRBV11-2 | NA | CASSRDRSTEAFF | TGTGCCAGCAGCCGGGACAGGAGCACTGAAGCTTTCTTT
NA | TRBJ1-2 | TRBV12-5 | NA | CASGLDPGQANYGYTF | TGTGCTAGTGGTTTGGACCCCGGCCAGGCTAACTATGGCTACACCTTC
NA | TRBJ2-7 | TRBV9 | NA | CASSPSPRIGYEQYF | TGTGCCAGCAGCCCCTCCCCCAGGATTGGCTACGAGCAGTACTTC
TRBD1 | TRBJ1-6 | TRBV5-6 | NA | CASRTGTGINLWSPLHF | TGTGCCAGCAGGACCGGGACAGGGATTAACCTTTGGTCACCCCTCCACTTT
NA | TRBJ2-2 | TRBV7-9 | once | CASSLGLGAGELFF | TGTGCCAGCAGCTTAGGACTAGGGGCCGGGGAGCTGTTTTTT
TRBD1 | TRBJ1-1 | TRBV10-3 | NA | CAIRASLQRTGLNTEAFF | TGTGCCATCAGGGCCAGTCTACAACGGACAGGATTGAACACTGAAGCTTTCTTT
TRBD1 | TRBJ2-7 | TRBV11-2 | NA | CASSLDGDLRGQGYEQYF | TGTGCCAGCAGCTTAGACGGGGATCTCAGGGGGCAAGGCTACGAGCAGTACTTC
NA | TRBJ2-3 | TRBV10-3 | NA | CAISLGGGGSTDTQYF | TGTGCCATCAGCTTGGGCGGTGGAGGATCCACAGATACGCAGTATTTT
NA | TRBJ2-7 | TRBV11-2 | NA | CASSLNRGYAYEQYF | TGTGCCAGCAGCTTAAATCGAGGATACGCCTACGAGCAGTACTTC
NA | TRBJ1-5 | TRBV13 | NA | CASSLYSNQPQHF | TGTGCCAGCAGCTTATATAGCAATCAGCCCCAGCATTTT
NA | TRBJ2-7 | TRBV10-3 | NA | CAISGQESYEQYF | TGTGCCATCAGTGGACAGGAGTCCTACGAGCAGTACTTC
NA | TRBJ2-3 | TRBV5-6 | NA | CASSLTYMIGTDTQYF | TGTGCCAGCAGCTTGACTTATATGATCGGGACAGATACGCAGTATTTT
TRBD2 | TRBJ2-7 | TRBV5-1 | NA | CASSGLAGGTVADEQYF | TGCGCCAGCAGCGGGCTAGCGGGAGGGACAGTAGCAGACGAGCAGTACTTC
NA | TRBJ1-2 | TRBV18 | NA | CASSRGGIYGYTF | TGTGCCAGCTCACGCGGGGGGATCTATGGCTACACCTTC
TRBD2 | TRBJ2-1 | TRBV7-6 | NA | CASSLVTSGGNEQFF | TGTGCCAGCAGCTTAGTAACTAGCGGGGGAAATGAGCAGTTCTTC
NA | TRBJ1-2 | TRBV5-6 | once | CASSLGRVGGYTF | TGTGCCAGCAGCCTGGGCAGGGTGGGTGGCTACACCTTC
NA | TRBJ1-1 | TRBV11-2 | NA | CASSLAGILGAFF | TGTGCCAGCAGCTTAGCAGGGATTTTGGGAGCTTTCTTT
TRBD1 | TRBJ2-5 | TRBV29-1 | NA | CSVNFLDREWEETQYF | TGCAGCGTCAATTTCCTGGACAGGGAATGGGAAGAGACCCAGTACTTC